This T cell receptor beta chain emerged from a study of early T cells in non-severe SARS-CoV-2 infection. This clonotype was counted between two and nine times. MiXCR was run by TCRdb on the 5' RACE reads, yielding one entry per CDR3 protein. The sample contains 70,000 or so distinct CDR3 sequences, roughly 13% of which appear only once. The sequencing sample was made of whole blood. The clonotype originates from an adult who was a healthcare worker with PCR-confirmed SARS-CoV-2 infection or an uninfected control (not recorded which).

CDR3 in amino acids: CASRFECEQYF. The CDR3 DNA follows: TGCGCCAGCAGGTTCGAGTGCGAGCAGTACTTC. J is TRBJ2-7 and V is TRBV5-1; no clear D gene. Between the trimmed V and J ends, which lost 5 bases and 6 bases, there was a span of 9 bases. There are 11 residues in the CDR3. Germline CDR1 reads SGHRS; CDR2 reads YFSETQ.